Below are 5 T cell receptor beta chains sequenced from a single sample in a study of PD-1 blockade in classical Hodgkin lymphoma (dated by TCRdb to 2018 to 2021). In the paper's terms, the time point label means: cycle 4 day 1 (C4D1), after about 6 weeks of nivolumab. Relapse after autologous stem cell transplantation had occurred in all trial patients, and cohorts A, B and C were distinguished by prior brentuximab vedotin exposure. To prepare the library, the immunoSEQ multiplex PCR assay was applied. TCRdb took over this immuneACCESS table, retaining in-frame rearrangements with V and J assigned. Such tables are incomplete; in checked studies, under half of the missing clones stem from an unresolved V gene, and the remainder is unexplained. The sample contains 90,000 to 100,000 clones, more than 70% of them found a single time. In total, the top ten clones hold 8% to 9.5% of the sample. Here the sequenced sample was peripheral blood mononuclear cells (PBMCs), taken before the fourth cycle of nivolumab. These receptors originate from a human donor with classical Hodgkin lymphoma.

The CDR3 is CASKGRVVGEQYF. In DNA form, the CDR3 reads TGTGCCAGCAAGGGCAGGGTTGTCGGCGAGCAGTACTTC. The chain has TRBV6-1 and TRBJ2-7; D perhaps matches TRBD1 (5 bases). The V end was cut by 7 bases, the J end by 6 bases, with 16 bases between. The CDR3 contains 13 residues. Germline CDR1 and CDR2: MNHNS and SASEGT.

The chain has TRBV18 and TRBJ2-2, with D unclear. The germline V gene has CDR1 KGHSH and CDR2 LQKENI. V shed 6 bases and J shed 2 bases, with 16 bases lying between them. The CDR3 runs 16 residues. CDR3 amino acids: CASSVVSALNTGELFF. In DNA form, the CDR3 reads TGTGCCAGCTCTGTCGTAAGCGCCCTTAACACCGGGGAGCTGTTTTTT.

CDR3 sequence: CASSLGRGGRFSYNEQFF. The CDR3 DNA reads as TGTGCCAGCAGCTTAGGGAGGGGCGGGAGGTTCTCCTACAATGAGCAGTTCTTC. The genes are TRBV11-2 and TRBJ2-1; 8 bases align to TRBD2. The V and J ends lost 1 base and 0 bases, in that order; junction bases with no gene match: 8. This CDR3 comprises 18 residues. Germline CDR1 is SGHAT and CDR2 is FQNNGV.

This rearrangement joins TRBV5-1 to TRBJ1-1; D ambiguous. This CDR3 has 14 residues. The V end lost 0 bases, the J end lost 1 base, and 7 bases lay between the germline ends. Germline CDR1 and CDR2: SGHRS and YFSETQ. CDR3 protein: CASSLDVANTEAFF. The CDR3, as DNA: TGCGCCAGCAGCTTGGATGTAGCGAACACTGAAGCTTTCTTT.

The genes are TRBV6-5 and TRBJ1-2; 8 bases fit TRBD1. The V gene end was trimmed by 6 bases and the J gene end by 4 bases; junction bases not matched to a gene: 7. The germline V gene encodes CDR1 MNHEY and CDR2 SVGAGI. This CDR3 has 14 amino acids. Here the CDR3 reads CASSRGQGLYGYTF. The CDR3 DNA follows: TGTGCCAGCAGCCGAGGACAGGGACTCTATGGCTACACCTTC.